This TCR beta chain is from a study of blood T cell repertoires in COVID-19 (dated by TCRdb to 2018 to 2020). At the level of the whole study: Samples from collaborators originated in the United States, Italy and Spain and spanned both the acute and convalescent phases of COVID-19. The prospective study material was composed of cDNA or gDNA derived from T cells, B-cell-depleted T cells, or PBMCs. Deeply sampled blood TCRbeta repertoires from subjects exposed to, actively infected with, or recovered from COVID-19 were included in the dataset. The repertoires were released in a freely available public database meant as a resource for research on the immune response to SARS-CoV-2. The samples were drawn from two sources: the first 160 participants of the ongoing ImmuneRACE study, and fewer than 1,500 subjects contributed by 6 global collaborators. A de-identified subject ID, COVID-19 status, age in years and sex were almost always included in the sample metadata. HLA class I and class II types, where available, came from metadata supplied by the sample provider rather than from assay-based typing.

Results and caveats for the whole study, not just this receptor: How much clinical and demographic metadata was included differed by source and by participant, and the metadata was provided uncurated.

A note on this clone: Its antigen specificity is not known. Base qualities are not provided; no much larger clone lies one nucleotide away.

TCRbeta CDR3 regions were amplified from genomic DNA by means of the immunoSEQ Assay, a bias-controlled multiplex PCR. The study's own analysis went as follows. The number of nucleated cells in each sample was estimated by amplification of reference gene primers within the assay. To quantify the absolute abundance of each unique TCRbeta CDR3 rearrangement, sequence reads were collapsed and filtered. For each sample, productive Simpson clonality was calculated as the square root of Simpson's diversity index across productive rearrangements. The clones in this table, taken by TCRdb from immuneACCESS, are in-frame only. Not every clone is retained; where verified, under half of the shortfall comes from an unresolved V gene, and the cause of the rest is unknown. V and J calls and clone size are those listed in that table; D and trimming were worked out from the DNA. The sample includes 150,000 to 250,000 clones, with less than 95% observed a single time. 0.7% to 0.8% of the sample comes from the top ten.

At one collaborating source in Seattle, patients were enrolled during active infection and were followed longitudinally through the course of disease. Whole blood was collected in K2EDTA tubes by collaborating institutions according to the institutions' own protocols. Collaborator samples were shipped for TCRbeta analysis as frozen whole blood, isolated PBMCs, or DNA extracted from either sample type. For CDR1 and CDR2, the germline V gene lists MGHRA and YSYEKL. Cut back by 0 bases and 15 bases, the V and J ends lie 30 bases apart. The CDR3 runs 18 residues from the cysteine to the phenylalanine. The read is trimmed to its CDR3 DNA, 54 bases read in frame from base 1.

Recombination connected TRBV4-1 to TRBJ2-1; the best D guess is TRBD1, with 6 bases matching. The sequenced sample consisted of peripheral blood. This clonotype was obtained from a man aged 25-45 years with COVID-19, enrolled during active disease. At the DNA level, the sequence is TGCGCCAGCAGCCAAGAAGATCTGGGGCAGGGGAAGCCCGGGGTGCCGTTCTTC. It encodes CASSQEDLGQGKPGVPFF.